The clone carrying this T cell receptor beta chain was seen only a few times. Between the trimmed V and J ends, which lost 5 bases and 2 bases, there was a span of 16 bases. The CDR3 is made up of 16 amino acids. Germline CDR1 reads MDHEN; CDR2 reads SYDVKM. Together with a sample-barcoded 5' primer, a J-beta primer mix was included in a second PCR lasting roughly 6 to 12 cycles. TCRdb fed the 5' RACE reads into MiXCR, producing one record per CDR3 protein. Of more than 650,000 distinct CDR3 sequences listed, roughly 24% were seen once; the top ten hold about 2.9%. The sample comes from a study of blood T cells in healthy people across ages. These data were likewise used in another study, on T cells of mothers and their children.

This sequence was found in a boy younger than 18 in good health. The chain recombines TRBV28 with TRBJ1-5; D call uncertain. Sequencing was carried out using blood. The CDR3 bases are TGTGCCAGCAGTCGGTCGGGAGAAAGAGGCAATCAGCCCCAGCATTTT. Protein product: CASSRSGERGNQPQHF.